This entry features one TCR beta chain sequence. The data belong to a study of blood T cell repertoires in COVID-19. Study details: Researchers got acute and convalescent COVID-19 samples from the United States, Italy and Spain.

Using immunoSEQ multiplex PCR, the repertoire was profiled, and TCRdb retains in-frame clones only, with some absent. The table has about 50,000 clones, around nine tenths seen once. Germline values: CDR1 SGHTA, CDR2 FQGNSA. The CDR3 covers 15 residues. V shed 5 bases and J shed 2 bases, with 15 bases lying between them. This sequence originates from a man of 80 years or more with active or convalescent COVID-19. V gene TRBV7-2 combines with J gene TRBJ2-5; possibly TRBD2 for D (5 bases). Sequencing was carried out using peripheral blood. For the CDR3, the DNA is TGTGCCAGCAGCCTTCCCCGGACTTTACAAGAGACCCAGTACTTC. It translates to CASSLPRTLQETQYF. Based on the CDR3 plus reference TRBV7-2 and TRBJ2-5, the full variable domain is GAGVSQSPSNKVTEKGKDVELRCDPISGHTALYWYRQSLGQGLEFLIYFQGNSAPDKSGLPSDRFSAERTGGSVSTLTIQRTQQEDSAVYLCASSLPRTLQETQYFGPGTRLLVL.